These 3 T cell receptor beta chains share one sample of origin, sequenced in a study of T-cell memory formation after mild COVID-19. TCRdb re-derived calls from the 5' RACE reads in MiXCR, one entry per CDR3 protein. The table shows around 370,000 distinct CDR3 sequences, with 20% to 25% occurring only once. Specimen: PBMCs or a T cell subset sorted from them (not recorded which). The origin of the receptors is an adult woman who had mild COVID-19 (a few samples of this study predate the infection). Cell type and time point are not known.

This clonotype has a handful of counts. The chain combines TRBV5-5 with TRBJ2-1; 7 bases agree with TRBD2. This CDR3 is 12 amino acids long. The ends lost 6 bases at V and 10 bases at J; junction bases unmatched: 7. The germline V gene has CDR1 SGHKS and CDR2 YYEKEE (reference sequence). The CDR3 coding sequence is TGTGCCAGCACCCTAAGCGGGACCGAGCAGTTCTTC. It is translated as CASTLSGTEQFF.

This rearrangement joins TRBV12-3 or TRBV12-4 to TRBJ2-3; the D is unclear. The V end was cut by 4 bases, the J end by 5 bases, with 10 bases between. CDR3 length: 13 amino acids. The CDR3 sequence is CASSSRDVDTQYF. The DNA of the CDR3 is TGTGCCAGCAGTTCCAGAGACGTAGATACGCAGTATTTT.

This clonotype was detected ten times or more. CDR3: CASSLGRGYEQYF. CDR3 nucleotides: TGTGCCAGCAGCTTAGGCCGGGGTTACGAGCAGTACTTC. This rearrangement joins TRBV7-9 to TRBJ2-7; D is possibly TRBD2 (5 bases). Germline V gene sequence: CDR1 SEHNR, CDR2 FQNEAQ (reference sequence). Trimming left V 1 base short and J 4 bases short, with 8 bases between. CDR3 length: 13 amino acids.